This T cell receptor beta chain was captured by sequencing in a study of neurological immune-mediated disorders (dated by TCRdb to 2018 to 2020). Context from the whole study: Peripheral blood TCR-beta repertoires from HTLV-I-associated myelopathy (HAM/TSP) patients, multiple sclerosis patients and healthy controls were compared by UMI-based sequencing. The 90 to 110 TCR-beta libraries included longitudinal samples, technical triplicates and paired sorted CD4+ and CD8+ T-cell subsets alongside PBMC samples. The cohort comprised 60 to 75 subjects: approximately 15 HAM/TSP patients, some 35 multiple sclerosis patients and approximately 20 healthy controls. Study-level results and caveats: Expanded clones from different subjects shared no identical CDR3 amino acid sequences, which suggests that TCR-beta repertoires were private in all groups. TCR clonal expansion was greatest in HAM/TSP patients and smallest in MS patients, who ranked below even healthy controls.

cDNA synthesis used template-switch 5'RACE with a primer carrying a 10-nucleotide random unique molecular identifier tagging each TCR transcript. Every sequencing run covered 15-18 subjects and yielded more than 180 million TCR-beta sequences. The RNeasy kit was used to extract total RNA. The KAPA Real-time Library Amplification kit was used to amplify TCR-beta VDJ regions with primers for the TCR constant region and the 5'RACE anchor. A first PCR added sample indexes and Illumina adaptors, and a second PCR then raised library yield. After purification with Ampure beads, the TCR product of roughly 650 bp was size-selected on a 2% E-gel SizeSelection system. Before pooling, library quality was checked on a Bioanalyzer, concentration was measured with Qubit, and libraries were quantified with the Kapa Library Quantification kit. Libraries were sequenced paired-end 2 x 150 bp on an Illumina HiSeq 2500. To increase sequence diversity, about 25-30% phiX was spiked into each library pool. In the original analysis: Quality-filtered reads were processed with the UMI-based MiGEC pipeline, and over 85% of raw TCR sequences were removed by the MiGEC pipeline during error correction. IMGT germline references were used for alignment of VDJ genes, and clonotypes were defined by a unique CDR3 amino acid sequence together with V-J genes. Clonal expansion, Shannon diversity and CDR3 relatedness (CalcPairwiseDistances, ClusterSamples) were evaluated with VDJtools, and phylogenetic trees were built with CLCbio workbench. Expanded clones were defined as having at least 8 unique UMIs, based on coefficient-of-variation modelling across technical triplicates. The public sequencing data were trimmed at Q25 with fastp and processed into clonotypes with MiXCR by TCRdb, which kept only in-frame beta chains. Every entry covers one CDR3 protein and lists the most common genes and DNA from its rows. The V and J calls were not made by the authors but by TCRdb's processing. Present in this sample are about 24,000 distinct CDR3 sequences, 6.5% to 8.5% of which were seen just once. The ten largest clonotypes hold approximately 4.8% of the sample.

Healthy controls were blood bank volunteers in Maryland, USA. Unsorted PBMC libraries were generated from 2 million PBMCs stored in RNAlater at -80 °C until RNA extraction. PBMCs were separated from peripheral blood using Ficoll-Hypaque density gradient centrifugation and then cryopreserved in liquid nitrogen. In its sample, this clonotype was seen many times. What this receptor recognizes is not known. Base qualities are not provided; no much larger clone lies one nucleotide away. V and J lose 3 bases and 9 bases, and a span of 21 bases separates them. CDR3 length: 14 amino acids, cysteine to phenylalanine. Just the 42-base CDR3 DNA is kept, in frame starting at base 1. In the germline V gene (reference sequence), CDR1 corresponds to DFQATT and CDR2 to SNEGSKA.

The chain was built from TRBV20-1 and TRBJ2-7; 5 matching bases give a weak D call of TRBD1. Sequencing was carried out using PBMCs. The receptor was isolated from a woman aged 40 to 55 in good health. The CDR3 has the sequence CSASRQGDLVGQYF. In nucleotide form, the sequence is TGCAGTGCTAGCAGGCAGGGTGATTTAGTGGGGCAGTACTTC.